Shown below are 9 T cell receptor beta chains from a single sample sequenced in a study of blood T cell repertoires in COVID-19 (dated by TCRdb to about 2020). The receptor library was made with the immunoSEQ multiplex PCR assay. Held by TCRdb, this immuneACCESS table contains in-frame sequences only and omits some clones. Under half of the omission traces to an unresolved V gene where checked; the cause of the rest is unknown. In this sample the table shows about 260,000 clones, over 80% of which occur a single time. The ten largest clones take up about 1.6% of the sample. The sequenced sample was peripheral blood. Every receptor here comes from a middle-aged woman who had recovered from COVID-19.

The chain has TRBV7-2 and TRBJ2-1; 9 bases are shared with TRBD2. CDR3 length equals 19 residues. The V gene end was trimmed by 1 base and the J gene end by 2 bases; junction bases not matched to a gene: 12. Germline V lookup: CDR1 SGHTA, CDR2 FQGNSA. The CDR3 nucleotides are TGTGCCAGCAGCTTAGGGTCGGGCCTAGCGGGGCGAACCTACAATGAGCAGTTCTTC. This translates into CASSLGSGLAGRTYNEQFF.

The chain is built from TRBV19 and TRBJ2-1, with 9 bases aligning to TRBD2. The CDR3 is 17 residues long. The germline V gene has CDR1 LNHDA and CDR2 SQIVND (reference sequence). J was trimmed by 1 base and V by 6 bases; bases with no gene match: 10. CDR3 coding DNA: TGTGCCAGTAGCCCAAGGACGGGACTAGCTTCCTACAATGAGCAGTTCTTC. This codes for CASSPRTGLASYNEQFF.

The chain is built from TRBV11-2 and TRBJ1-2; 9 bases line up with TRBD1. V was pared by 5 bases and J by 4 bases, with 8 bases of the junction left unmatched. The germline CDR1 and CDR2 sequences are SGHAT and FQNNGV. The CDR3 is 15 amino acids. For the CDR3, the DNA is TGTGCCAGCAGCCCGCGGGACAGGGATGTCTATGGCTACACCTTC. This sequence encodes CASSPRDRDVYGYTF.

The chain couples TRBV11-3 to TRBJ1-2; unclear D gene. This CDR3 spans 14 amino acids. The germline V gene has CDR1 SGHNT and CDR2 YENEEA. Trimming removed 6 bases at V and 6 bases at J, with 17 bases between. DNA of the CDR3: TGTGCCAGCAGGAATGAACAGAGGGAAGATGGCTACACCTTC. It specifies CASRNEQREDGYTF.

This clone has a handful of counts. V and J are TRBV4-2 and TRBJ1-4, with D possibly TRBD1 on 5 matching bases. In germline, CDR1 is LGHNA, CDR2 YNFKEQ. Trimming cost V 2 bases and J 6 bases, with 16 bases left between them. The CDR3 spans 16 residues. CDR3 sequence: CASSQSGGFIDEKLFF. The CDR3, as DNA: TGTGCCAGCAGCCAAAGCGGGGGGTTTATTGATGAAAAACTGTTTTTT.

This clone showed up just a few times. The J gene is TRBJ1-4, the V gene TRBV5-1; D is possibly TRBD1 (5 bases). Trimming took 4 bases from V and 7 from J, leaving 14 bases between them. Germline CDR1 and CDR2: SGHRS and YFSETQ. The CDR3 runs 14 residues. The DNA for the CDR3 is TGCGCCAGCAGCGTTGTGGGGCAGGGTGAAAAACTGTTTTTT. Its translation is CASSVVGQGEKLFF. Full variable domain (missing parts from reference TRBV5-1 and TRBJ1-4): KAGVTQTPRYLIKTRGQQVTLSCSPISGHRSVSWYQQTPGQGLQFLFEYFSETQRNKGNFPGRFSGRQFSNSRSEMNVSTLELGDSALYLCASSVVGQGEKLFFGSGTQLSVL.

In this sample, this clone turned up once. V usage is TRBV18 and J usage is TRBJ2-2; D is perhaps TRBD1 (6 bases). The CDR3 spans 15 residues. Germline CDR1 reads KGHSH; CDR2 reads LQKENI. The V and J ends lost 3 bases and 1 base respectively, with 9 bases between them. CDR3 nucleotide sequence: TGTGCCAGCTCACCTAGGGGGAGGAACACCGGGGAGCTGTTTTTT. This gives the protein CASSPRGRNTGELFF.

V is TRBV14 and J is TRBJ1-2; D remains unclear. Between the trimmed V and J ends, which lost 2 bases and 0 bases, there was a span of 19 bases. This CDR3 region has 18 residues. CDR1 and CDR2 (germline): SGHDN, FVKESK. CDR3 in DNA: TGTGCCAGCAGCCAATATCCCCGAGGAAGGCCAGCTAACTATGGCTACACCTTC. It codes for CASSQYPRGRPANYGYTF.

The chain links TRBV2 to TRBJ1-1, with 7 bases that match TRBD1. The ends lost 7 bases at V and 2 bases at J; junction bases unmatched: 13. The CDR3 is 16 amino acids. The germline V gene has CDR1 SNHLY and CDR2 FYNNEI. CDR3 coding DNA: TGTGCCAGCATTAGGGACAGATGGGCCCCTAACACTGAAGCTTTCTTT. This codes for CASIRDRWAPNTEAFF. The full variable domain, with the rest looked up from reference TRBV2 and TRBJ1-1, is EPEVTQTPSHQVTQMGQEVILRCVPISNHLYFYWYRQILGQKVEFLVSFYNNEISEKSEIFDDQFSVERPDGSNFTLKIRSTKLEDSAMYFCASIRDRWAPNTEAFFGQGTRLTVV.